The 26 T cell receptor beta chains below were found in one sample sequenced in a study of CXCR3-negative and CXCR3-positive naive CD8 T cells. Antigen specificity for these receptors is unknown. The authors prepared UMI-labeled TRB cDNA libraries by 5' RACE. Following a re-call of the 5' RACE reads, TCRdb has one entry per CDR3 protein and lacks DNA. This sample's table reports tens of thousands of distinct CDR3 sequences. Study-level points and caveats: More hydrophobic TRB CDR3s occurred in CXCR3-positive than in CXCR3-negative naive cells.

The sequenced sample was naive CXCR3+ CD8+ T cells from blood. Subset given: CD45RO-CCR7+CD27+CD95- naive CD8+ T cells expressing CXCR3 (TNR3+). All receptors come from a human donor in good health. Some clones in this sample may be carry-over from other donors' samples.

The chain carries TRBV29-1 and TRBJ2-1; the TCRdb call, TRBD1, lacks DNA for checking. This CDR3 region has 13 residues. In germline, CDR1 is SQVTM, CDR2 ANQGSEA. The CDR3 reads CSVEVPLYNEQFF.

This sequence joins TRBV11-2 and TRBJ2-7. The CDR3 covers 15 residues. CDR1 and CDR2 from the germline V gene are SGHAT and FQNNGV. CDR3 sequence: CASSLDRQASYEQYF.

The rearrangement links TRBV6-5 to TRBJ2-1; TCRdb's assignment of TRBD2 cannot be checked, as there is no DNA. The CDR3 spans 17 residues. In germline, CDR1 is MNHEY, CDR2 SVGAGI. The chain's CDR3 is CASSYDRASGGANEQFF.

This chain joins TRBV13 and TRBJ1-6. CDR1 PRHDT and CDR2 FYEKMQ come from the germline V gene (reference sequence). The CDR3 consists of 16 residues. The chain's CDR3 is CASSPGEGSPNSPLHF.

This sequence joins TRBV27 and TRBJ2-1; lacking DNA, the TRBD1 call made by TCRdb goes unchecked. CDR3 length equals 16 residues. From germline, CDR1 is MNHEY and CDR2 SMNVEV (reference sequence). The CDR3 reads CASSFPGRISYNEQFF.

V and J are TRBV28 and TRBJ2-7; TCRdb calls TRBD1, which cannot be checked without DNA. Germline CDR1 and CDR2: MDHEN and SYDVKM. The CDR3 totals 15 residues. CDR3 sequence: CASTFRTGITYEQYF.

The chain uses TRBV3-1 and TRBJ2-1; TCRdb indicates TRBD1, and absent DNA this call remains unverified. The CDR3 extends over 17 amino acids. The germline gives CDR1 LGHDT, CDR2 YNNKEL (reference sequence). The CDR3 loop is CASSQDSRGSSYNEQFF.

This chain uses TRBV2 with TRBJ2-7. The germline V gene encodes CDR1 SNHLY and CDR2 FYNNEI. CDR3 length equals 14 residues. The CDR3 region is CASSASRGSYEQYF.

The chain employs TRBV7-2 and TRBJ2-7; TCRdb's D call of TRBD1 is untestable without DNA. The CDR3 length is 14 residues. CDR1 and CDR2 (germline): SGHTA, FQGNSA. The CDR3 protein is CASSLGGVAYEQYF.

The chain employs TRBV6-2 or TRBV6-3 and TRBJ2-1; TCRdb indicates TRBD1, and absent DNA this call remains unverified. Germline V gene sequence: CDR1 MNHEY, CDR2 SVGEGT. The CDR3 loop spans 15 amino acids. The CDR3 spells CASSSPGQGYNEQFF.

The chain couples TRBV11-1 to TRBJ2-1. The CDR3 sequence is 11 residues long. CDR1 SGHAT and CDR2 FQDESV come from the germline V gene (reference sequence). The CDR3 sequence is CASSFGYEQFF. The whole variable domain, filled in from reference TRBV11-1 and TRBJ2-1, reads EAEVAQSPRYKITEKSQAVAFWCDPISGHATLYWYRQILGQGPELLVQFQDESVVDDSQLPKDRFSAERLKGVDSTLKIQPAELGDSAMYLCASSFGYEQFFGPGTRLTVL.

The V call is TRBV6-6, the J call TRBJ2-3; there is no DNA to check the TCRdb D call of TRBD1. This CDR3 has 17 amino acids. Germline assignment: CDR1 MNHNY and CDR2 SVGAGI (reference sequence). This CDR3 is CASSPLFPTGNTDTQYF.

This chain's CDR3 is CASSLDRRFYEQYF. This chain uses TRBV27 with TRBJ2-7. The CDR3 has 14 amino acids. Germline V gene sequence: CDR1 MNHEY, CDR2 SMNVEV (reference sequence).

J is TRBJ2-3 and V is TRBV6-5; lacking DNA, the TRBD2 call made by TCRdb goes unchecked. CDR1 is MNHEY, CDR2 SVGAGI, per germline. The CDR3 runs to 17 residues. CDR3 region: CASSYGSAGGPSDTQYF.

The chain carries TRBV12-3 or TRBV12-4 and TRBJ2-5; TCRdb lists TRBD1, though no DNA is available to test this call. The CDR3 contains 14 residues. The CDR3 is CASSFRTAQETQYF.

The chain links TRBV20-1 to TRBJ2-7; TCRdb names TRBD1, which stays unverified in the absence of DNA. CDR1 DFQATT and CDR2 SNEGSKA come from the germline V gene (reference sequence). This CDR3 is built from 15 residues. The CDR3 is CSARDPDRPTYEQYF.

This rearrangement joins TRBV28 to TRBJ2-7. CDR1 and CDR2 from the germline V gene are MDHEN and SYDVKM. This CDR3 is 14 amino acids long. The CDR3 reads CASSSRTPSYEQYF.

V gene TRBV13 combines with J gene TRBJ2-7; the D gene TCRdb calls, TRBD1, cannot be checked with no DNA. The germline V gene encodes CDR1 PRHDT and CDR2 FYEKMQ (reference sequence). This CDR3 has 15 residues. The CDR3 here is CASSLGQGYPGEHYF.

The CDR3 sequence is CASSSVAGGVYNEQSF. The chain links TRBV6-5 to TRBJ2-1; the D call from TCRdb, TRBD2, cannot be confirmed without DNA. This CDR3 is 16 amino acids long. The germline V gene encodes CDR1 MNHEY and CDR2 SVGAGI.

The chain has TRBV9 and TRBJ2-2. The CDR3 loop spans 12 amino acids. From germline, CDR1 is SGDLS and CDR2 YYNGEE. CDR3 sequence: CASIGGTGELFF.

The V call is TRBV28, the J call TRBJ2-7. Germline values: CDR1 MDHEN, CDR2 SYDVKM. CDR3 length equals 12 residues. The CDR3 reads CASSSDGYEQYF.

The chain is built from TRBV6-1 and TRBJ1-2; there is no DNA to check the TCRdb D call of TRBD1. The germline CDR1 and CDR2 sequences are MNHNS and SASEGT. This CDR3 region has 15 residues. This CDR3 is CASRTTVDANYGYTF.

The rearrangement joins TRBV12-3 or TRBV12-4 to TRBJ1-5; TCRdb selects TRBD1, and the lack of DNA leaves this call unchecked. The CDR3 spans 16 residues. CDR3 sequence reads: CASSSPGTGSTQPQHF.

CDR3 loop: CATSIRQGEGYEQYF. This sequence joins TRBV15 and TRBJ2-7; the D gene TCRdb calls, TRBD1, cannot be checked with no DNA. This CDR3 is built from 15 residues. Germline V lookup: CDR1 LNHNV, CDR2 YYDKDF (reference sequence).

This chain uses TRBV14 with TRBJ1-1; the TRBD1 assignment by TCRdb is unverifiable without DNA. Germline V lookup: CDR1 SGHDN, CDR2 FVKESK. The CDR3 is made up of 13 amino acids. Here the CDR3 reads CASSQLDRNEAFF.

This chain links TRBV4-3 with TRBJ2-1; absent DNA, TCRdb's TRBD2 call cannot be checked. The CDR3 runs 16 residues. In germline, CDR1 is LGHNA, CDR2 YSLEER. The CDR3 sequence is CASSQGTGGGHNEQFF.